Below are 6 T cell receptor beta chains sequenced from a single sample in a study of response to subunit inactivated influenza vaccine. TCRdb re-analysed the RT-PCR reads in MiXCR, keeping a single row per CDR3 protein. The top ten clones hold 20% to 30% of a sample with about 190,000 distinct CDR3 sequences, approximately 15% of them seen once. The input for sequencing was CD8+ T cells sorted from PBMCs, taken roughly 5 days after vaccination. These receptors came from a middle-aged man who received an inactivated influenza vaccine.

This clonotype was observed a handful of times. The chain carries TRBV12-3 or TRBV12-4 and TRBJ2-4; the match to TRBD2 covers 8 bases. The CDR3 sequence is 17 residues long. Trimming at V came to 6 bases and at J to 1 base, leaving 11 bases not matched to a gene. CDR3 sequence reads: CASSSQGLERAKNIQYF. As DNA, the CDR3 is TGTGCCAGCAGCTCACAGGGACTAGAGAGGGCCAAAAACATTCAGTACTTC.

This chain uses TRBV4-3 with TRBJ2-2; 8 bases fit TRBD1. Per germline, CDR1 LGHNA and CDR2 YSLEER. The ends lost 0 bases at V and 7 bases at J; junction bases unmatched: 7. The CDR3 sequence is 16 residues long. The CDR3 bases are TGCGCCAGCAGCCAAGATTTTCCAGGGGGCGGCGGGGAGCTGTTTTTT. Translated, it gives CASSQDFPGGGGELFF.

V is TRBV6-1 and J is TRBJ2-2, with D possibly being TRBD1 or TRBD2 (5 bases each). The germline CDR1 and CDR2 sequences are MNHNS and SASEGT. The CDR3 contains 16 residues. Trimming took 6 bases from V and 3 from J, leaving 17 bases between them. As DNA, the CDR3 is TGTGCCAGCAGGACAGTGTGGGGGTCGGACACCGGGGAGCTGTTTTTT. Translation gives CASRTVWGSDTGELFF.

The chain recombines TRBV5-6 with TRBJ2-7; D perhaps matches TRBD2 (6 bases). The V gene's germline CDR1 is SGHDT and CDR2 YYEEEE. The CDR3 runs 15 residues. The V and J ends lost 1 base and 2 bases respectively, with 13 bases between them. CDR3 loop: CASSLMWGETYEQYF. Here the CDR3 DNA reads TGTGCCAGCAGCTTGATGTGGGGGGAGACCTACGAGCAGTACTTC.

This clonotype was picked up a small number of times. The CDR3 loop reads CASSLGIGLAGDTGELFF. DNA for the CDR3: TGTGCCAGCAGCTTAGGGATAGGACTAGCGGGAGATACCGGGGAGCTGTTTTTT. The rearrangement joins TRBV7-6 to TRBJ2-2; 13 positions match TRBD2. CDR1 and CDR2 (germline): SGHVS, FNYEAQ. Trimming cost V 1 base and J 5 bases; bases outside gene matches: 7. This CDR3 is 18 amino acids long.

This clonotype was detected many times. The gene calls are TRBV29-1 and TRBJ2-4; 9 bases are a match to TRBD1. V shed 7 bases and J 8 bases; nucleotides not matched to a gene: 21. The V gene's germline CDR1 is SQVTM and CDR2 ANQGSEA. CDR3 length: 17 residues. As DNA, the CDR3 is TGCAGCGCTTCCAATCGGGACAGGGAGACTCACTCAGACATTCAGTACTTC. As protein: CSASNRDRETHSDIQYF. Using reference TRBV29-1 and TRBJ2-4 for the parts outside the CDR3, the full variable domain is SAVISQKPSRDICQRGTSLTIQCQVDSQVTMMFWYRQQPGQSLTLIATANQGSEATYESGFVIDKFPISRPNLTFSTLTVSNMSPEDSSIYLCSASNRDRETHSDIQYFGAGTRLSVL.